This entry lists 24 T cell receptor beta chains sequenced from one sample in a study of glioma-infiltrating T cells (dated by TCRdb to about 2016). Sequencing was performed on an Illumina MiSeq. TCR alpha and beta CDR3 regions were amplified with the iRepertoire nested amplicon-rescue multiplex PCR (arm-PCR) platform from RNA. In TCRdb, the public reads were trimmed at Q25 with fastp and aligned with MiXCR, with productive beta chains retained. CDR3 protein sequences are deduplicated, and each keeps its most common genes and DNA. Counted in this sample were under 200,000 distinct CDR3 sequences; around 45% of them appeared once. Clones ranked in the top ten supply roughly 5.2% of the sample. The material sequenced was glioma tissue, nonneoplastic brain tissue, or PBMCs (not recorded which). All receptors come from a human donor with low-grade glioma or glioblastoma, undergoing nonglioma brain surgery, or in good health (not recorded which).

Points on this clonotype: Being one base from a much bigger clone, this may be a read error. This chain joins TRBV6-2 or TRBV6-3 and TRBJ2-1; D unclear. The V and J ends lost 7 bases and 0 bases respectively, with 13 bases between them. This CDR3 contains 15 residues. Germline CDR1 MNHEY, CDR2 SVGEGT. CDR3 region: CASNGPLPSYNEQFF. CDR3 DNA sequence: TGTGCCAGCAACGGACCGCTGCCCTCCTACAATGAGCAGTTCTTC.

This chain joins TRBV11-2 and TRBJ2-2; tentative D call: TRBD1 (6 bases). The germline gives CDR1 SGHAT, CDR2 FQNNGV. Trimming shortened V by 3 bases and J by 0 bases, and 11 bases separated the two germline ends. The CDR3 sequence is 16 residues long. The CDR3 reads CASSLTGRPNTGELFF. DNA of the CDR3: TGTGCCAGCAGCTTGACAGGCCGCCCGAACACCGGGGAGCTGTTTTTT.

Many counts were recorded for this clonotype. The chain has TRBV20-1 and TRBJ2-7; 9 bases are shared with TRBD2. The CDR3 totals 14 residues. The V segment lost 1 base and the J segment 4 bases; nucleotides outside the gene matches: 5. The germline gives CDR1 DFQATT, CDR2 SNEGSKA (reference sequence). The CDR3 loop reads CSARALAGTYEQYF. DNA for the CDR3: TGCAGTGCTAGAGCCCTAGCGGGGACTTACGAGCAGTACTTC.

Notes on this clonotype: The junction shows a germline mismatch at one end, possibly a read error. The chain joins TRBV28 to TRBJ2-6; the D gene could be TRBD1 or TRBD2 (5 bases each). This CDR3 region has 15 residues. CDR1 MDHEN and CDR2 SYDVKM come from the germline V gene. The CDR3 nucleotides are TGTGCCAGCAGGGCCTTGCGGGCTGGGGCCAAAGTCCTGACTTTC. Its translation: CASRALRAGAKVLTF.

This clonotype came up many times. CDR3 in amino acids: CSARVWLALYNEQFF. CDR3 bases: TGCAGTGCTAGAGTATGGCTAGCTCTGTACAATGAGCAGTTCTTC. The V call is TRBV20-1, the J call TRBJ2-1, with TRBD2 as a possible D gene (5 bases). The germline CDR1 and CDR2 sequences are DFQATT and SNEGSKA (reference sequence). The V end was cut by 1 base, the J end by 4 bases, with 14 bases between. The CDR3 spans 15 residues.

About this clonotype itself: A much larger clone differs by one base, so this may be a read error. The chain recombines TRBV7-9 with TRBJ1-4; no clear D gene. The germline V and J ends were trimmed by 8 bases and 5 bases, with 15 bases remaining between them. The CDR3 covers 14 residues. In germline, CDR1 is SEHNR, CDR2 FQNEAQ (reference sequence). CDR3 loop: CASSRGHGNEKLFF. CDR3 nucleotides: TGTGCCAGCTCTCGAGGTCATGGAAATGAAAAACTGTTTTTT.

This clonotype was recorded at least ten times. J is TRBJ1-2 and V is TRBV28; no clear D. Trimming stripped 5 bases from V and 1 base from J, with 8 bases between. Germline V gene sequence: CDR1 MDHEN, CDR2 SYDVKM. The CDR3 totals 13 residues. Written as DNA, the CDR3 is TGTGCCAGCAGTCGTAGATTTAACTATGGCTACACCTTC. Amino acid sequence: CASSRRFNYGYTF.

A word on this clonotype: This could be a read error, since a much larger clone is one nucleotide away. The chain uses TRBV27 and TRBJ2-3, with TRBD2 matching over 9 bases. CDR1 MNHEY and CDR2 SMNVEV come from the germline V gene (reference sequence). This CDR3 spans 14 amino acids. CDR3 sequence (DNA): TGTGCCAGCAGAAGCGGGAGGAGGACAGATACGAAGTATTTT. It codes for CASRSGRRTDTKYF.

This clonotype was observed a handful of times. The rearrangement links TRBV18 to TRBJ2-5; D might be TRBD2 (5 bases). CDR3 length: 16 amino acids. Between the trimmed V and J ends, which lost 2 bases and 2 bases, there was a span of 15 bases. Germline assignment: CDR1 KGHSH and CDR2 LQKENI. This CDR3 reads CASSPVDPRRQETQYF. CDR3 DNA: TGTGCCAGCTCACCAGTTGACCCCAGGAGGCAAGAGACCCAGTACTTC.

The table lists this clonotype with many counts. Here the CDR3 reads CASSFARPGLLLADTQYF. In DNA form, the CDR3 reads TGTGCCAGCAGTTTCGCCCGGCCAGGGTTACTATTAGCAGATACGCAGTATTTT. This chain connects TRBV28 to TRBJ2-3; D might be TRBD1 (5 bases). CDR3 length: 18 amino acids. The germline V and J ends were trimmed by 3 bases and 4 bases, with 23 bases remaining between them. In germline, CDR1 is MDHEN, CDR2 SYDVKM. The complete variable domain, with remaining parts taken from reference TRBV28 and TRBJ2-3, reads DVKVTQSSRYLVKRTGEKVFLECVQDMDHENMFWYRQDPGLGLRLIYFSYDVKMKEKGDIPEGYSVSREKKERFSLILESASTNQTSMYLCASSFARPGLLLADTQYFGPGTRLTVL.

The chain uses TRBV6-5 and TRBJ2-7; 7 bases fit TRBD1. The germline V gene has CDR1 MNHEY and CDR2 SVGAGI. The junction had 9 bases not matched to a gene; V was cut back by 4 bases and J by 3 bases. CDR3 length: 15 amino acids. The CDR3 here is CASSSDRDPGYEQYF. For the CDR3, the DNA is TGTGCCAGCAGTTCCGACAGGGATCCCGGCTACGAGCAGTACTTC.

Note on this clonotype: One end of the junction is discordant with germline, which a read error may explain. The chain carries TRBV14 and TRBJ2-1, with 10 bases identical to TRBD2. The germline V gene has CDR1 SGHDN and CDR2 FVKESK. The CDR3 loop spans 16 amino acids. This CDR3 is CASSQAIAGGFHEQFF. The CDR3 bases are TGTGCCAGCAGTCAAGCAATAGCGGGAGGATTTCATGAGCAGTTCTTC. Variable domain in full (rest from reference TRBV14 and TRBJ2-1): EAGVTQFPSHSVIEKGQTVTLRCDPISGHDNLYWYRRVMGKEIKFLLHFVKESKQDESGMPNNRFLAERTGGTYSTLKVQPAELEDSGVYFCASSQAIAGGFHEQFFGPGTRLTVL.

The chain uses TRBV7-9 and TRBJ2-5; D might be TRBD2 (6 bases). The CDR3 runs 14 residues. Germline V gives CDR1 SEHNR, CDR2 FQNEAQ (reference sequence). The germline V and J ends were trimmed by 4 bases and 1 base, with 10 bases remaining between them. The DNA for the CDR3 is TGTGCCAGCAGCTACGGGACTCGCCAAGAGACCCAGTACTTC. It yields the protein CASSYGTRQETQYF.

A single count supports this clonotype. This sequence may be a read error, since a much larger clone differs from it by one base. The chain carries TRBV2 and TRBJ2-1, with TRBD2 identical over 12 bases. This CDR3 is 16 amino acids long. Germline V CDR1 and CDR2: SNHLY, FYNNEI. This CDR3 reads CARSGSSGRAYNEQFF. DNA of the CDR3: TGTGCCAGAAGTGGTTCTAGCGGGAGGGCCTACAATGAGCAGTTCTTC.

The chain has TRBV20-1 and TRBJ2-1, with 9 bases that match TRBD2. The CDR3 extends over 17 amino acids. Per the germline V gene, CDR1 is DFQATT and CDR2 is SNEGSKA (reference sequence). Losses at the gene ends were 0 bases for V and 2 bases for J; bases not matched to a gene: 8. In nucleotides, the CDR3 is TGCAGTGCTAGAGACCCGTCCGGGACTAGCCCCTACAATGAGCAGTTCTTC. This encodes CSARDPSGTSPYNEQFF.

The sample holds a few counts of this clonotype. This chain connects TRBV3-1 to TRBJ2-3; D call uncertain. V was clipped by 0 bases and J by 12 bases, with 19 bases between them. Germline values: CDR1 LGHDT, CDR2 YNNKEL (reference sequence). The CDR3 loop spans 15 amino acids. Here the CDR3 DNA reads TGTGCCAGCAGCCAAGATGGGCCCGGAACCGCGCGTCAGTATTTT. Its protein product is CASSQDGPGTARQYF.

This clonotype was counted a single time. The chain employs TRBV13 and TRBJ2-1; D is unclear. From germline, CDR1 is PRHDT and CDR2 FYEKMQ (reference sequence). There are 15 residues in the CDR3. Between the trimmed V and J ends, which lost 1 base and 10 bases, there was a span of 17 bases. In DNA, the CDR3 is TGTGCCAGCAGCTTAGAGAAGTCGTTTTTGTGGGAGCAGTTCTTC. This sequence encodes CASSLEKSFLWEQFF.

This clonotype was detected only a few times. A much larger clonotype is one base distant, so this may be a read error. This chain connects TRBV18 to TRBJ2-1; either TRBD1 or TRBD2 may fit D (5 bases each). This CDR3 is 14 amino acids long. Germline lookup yields CDR1 KGHSH and CDR2 LQKENI. CDR3 protein: CASSPGGTHNGQFF. CDR3 nucleotide sequence: TGTGCCAGCTCACCGGGTGGGACGCACAATGGGCAGTTCTTC.

This clonotype was observed a few times. V and J are TRBV2 and TRBJ2-3, with TRBD2 matching 7 bases. Germline values: CDR1 SNHLY, CDR2 FYNNEI. The CDR3 totals 15 residues. V lost 0 bases to trimming and J lost 5 bases; unmatched junction nucleotides: 5. CDR3 nucleotides: TGTGCCAGCAGTGAAGCGCTGGTAGCGGGAGATACGCAGTATTTT. This sequence encodes CASSEALVAGDTQYF.

The sample holds a few counts of this clonotype. The gene calls are TRBV12-3 or TRBV12-4 and TRBJ1-1; the match to TRBD1 covers 8 bases. The CDR3 runs to 14 residues. The V and J ends lost 6 bases and 0 bases, in that order; junction bases with no gene match: 3. CDR3 sequence (DNA): TGTGCCAGCAGAGGGACAGGCTTGAACACTGAAGCTTTCTTT. Its translation is CASRGTGLNTEAFF.

The table lists this clonotype with many counts. The V and J genes are TRBV2 and TRBJ2-1; the match to TRBD2 covers 11 bases. V trimming: 5 bases; J trimming: 5 bases; junction bases outside the gene matches: 8. The CDR3 totals 16 residues. Germline CDR1 and CDR2: SNHLY and FYNNEI. The CDR3: CASSKETSGKDNEQFF. The CDR3 bases are TGTGCCAGCAGTAAAGAGACTAGCGGGAAGGACAATGAGCAGTTCTTC.

This clonotype appeared many times. The chain carries TRBV11-1 and TRBJ2-1; 8 positions match TRBD2. Germline lookup yields CDR1 SGHAT and CDR2 FQDESV (reference sequence). The CDR3 covers 15 residues. The V segment lost 1 base and the J segment 2 bases; nucleotides outside the gene matches: 1. In nucleotides, the CDR3 is TGTGCCAGCAGCTTAGGGCGGGGGGCCTACAATGAGCAGTTCTTC. Residues: CASSLGRGAYNEQFF.

As regards this clonotype: The junction does not match germline at one end; this may be a read error. This sequence joins TRBV20-1 and TRBJ1-3, with a weak D call TRBD1 (5 bases). CDR3 length equals 15 residues. Germline V gene lookup returns CDR1 DFQATT and CDR2 SNEGSKA (reference sequence). The CDR3 loop is CSARDTWGSGKTIYF. The CDR3 bases are TGCAGTGCTAGAGATACTTGGGGGTCGGGAAAAACCATATATTTT.

This clonotype has more than one count but fewer than ten. The gene calls are TRBV2 and TRBJ2-3; D might be TRBD2 (6 bases). The CDR3 totals 14 residues. V shed 6 bases and J shed 2 bases, with 12 bases lying between them. Germline V gene data show CDR1 as SNHLY and CDR2 as FYNNEI. CDR3 sequence: CASRDAGLTDTQYF. For the CDR3, the DNA is TGTGCCAGCAGGGATGCGGGACTCACAGATACGCAGTATTTT.